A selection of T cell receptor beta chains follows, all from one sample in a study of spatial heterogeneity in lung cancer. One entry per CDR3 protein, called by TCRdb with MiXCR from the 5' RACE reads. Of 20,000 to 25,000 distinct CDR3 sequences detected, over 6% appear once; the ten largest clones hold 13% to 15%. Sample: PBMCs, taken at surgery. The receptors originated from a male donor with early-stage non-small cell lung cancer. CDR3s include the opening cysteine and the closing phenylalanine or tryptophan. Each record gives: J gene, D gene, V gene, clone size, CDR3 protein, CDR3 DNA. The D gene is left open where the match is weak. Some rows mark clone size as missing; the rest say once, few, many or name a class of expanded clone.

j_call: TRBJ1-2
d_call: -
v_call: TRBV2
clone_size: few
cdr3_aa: CASSERDYYGYTF
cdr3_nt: TGTGCCAGCAGTGAAAGGGATTACTATGGCTACACCTTC

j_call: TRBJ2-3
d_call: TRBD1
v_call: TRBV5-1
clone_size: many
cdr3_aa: CASSSPLPGQGPDTQYF
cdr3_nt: TGCGCCAGCAGCTCGCCATTACCGGGACAGGGTCCAGATACGCAGTATTTT

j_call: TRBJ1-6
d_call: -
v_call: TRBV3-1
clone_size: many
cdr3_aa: CASSQSSNSPLHF
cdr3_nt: TGTGCCAGCAGCCAATCGAGTAATTCACCCCTCCACTTT

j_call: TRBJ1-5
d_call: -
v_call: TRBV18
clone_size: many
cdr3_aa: CASSGDGSNQPQHF
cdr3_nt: TGTGCCAGCTCAGGGGACGGGAGCAATCAGCCCCAGCATTTT

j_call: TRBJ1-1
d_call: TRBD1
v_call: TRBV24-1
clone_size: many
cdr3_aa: CATSDPGQGRTEAFF
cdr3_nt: TGTGCCACCAGTGACCCTGGACAGGGAAGGACTGAAGCTTTCTTT

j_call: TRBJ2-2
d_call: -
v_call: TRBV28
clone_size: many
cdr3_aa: CASSLGHMVGELFF
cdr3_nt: TGTGCCAGCAGTTTAGGGCACATGGTAGGGGAGCTGTTTTTT

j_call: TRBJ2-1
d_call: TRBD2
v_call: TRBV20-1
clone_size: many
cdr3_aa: CSARGPTSGRVNEQFF
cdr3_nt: TGCAGTGCTAGGGGACCCACTAGCGGGAGGGTGAATGAGCAGTTCTTC

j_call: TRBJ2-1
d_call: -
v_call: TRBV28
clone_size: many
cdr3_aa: CASRDEASYNEQFF
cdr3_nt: TGTGCCAGCAGGGATGAGGCTAGCTACAATGAGCAGTTCTTC

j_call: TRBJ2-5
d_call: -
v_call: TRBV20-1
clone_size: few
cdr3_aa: CSAKDGNQETQYF
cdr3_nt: TGCAGTGCTAAGGACGGAAATCAAGAGACCCAGTACTTC

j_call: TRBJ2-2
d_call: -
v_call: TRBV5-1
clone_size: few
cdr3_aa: CASSFHRSSEELFF
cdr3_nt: TGCGCCAGCAGCTTCCATCGGAGTTCAGAGGAGCTGTTTTTT

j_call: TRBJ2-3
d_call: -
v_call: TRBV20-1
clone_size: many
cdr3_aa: CSARGKGAGTDTQYF
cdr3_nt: TGCAGTGCTAGAGGGAAGGGAGCGGGCACAGATACGCAGTATTTT

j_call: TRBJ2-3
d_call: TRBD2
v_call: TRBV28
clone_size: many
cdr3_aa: CASSSPPAGSGDTQYF
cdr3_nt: TGTGCCAGCAGTTCCCCCCCAGCGGGGTCGGGGGATACGCAGTATTTT

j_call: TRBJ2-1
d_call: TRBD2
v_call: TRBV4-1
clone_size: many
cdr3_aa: CASSQERPFAGGSHNEQFF
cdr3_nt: TGCGCCAGCAGCCAAGAGAGGCCCTTCGCGGGAGGGTCCCACAATGAGCAGTTCTTC

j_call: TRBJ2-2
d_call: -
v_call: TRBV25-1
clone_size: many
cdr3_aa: CASSERRTGGELFF
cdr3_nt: TGTGCCAGCAGTGAACGCCGCACTGGAGGGGAGCTGTTTTTT

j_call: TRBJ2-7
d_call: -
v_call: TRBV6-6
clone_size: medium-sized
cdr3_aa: CASSGSYEQYF
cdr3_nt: TGTGCCAGCTCTGGCTCCTACGAGCAGTACTTC

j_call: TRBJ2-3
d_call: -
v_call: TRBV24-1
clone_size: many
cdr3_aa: CATSDPLPGGSTDTQYF
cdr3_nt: TGTGCCACCAGTGATCCTCTCCCCGGAGGGAGCACAGATACGCAGTATTTT

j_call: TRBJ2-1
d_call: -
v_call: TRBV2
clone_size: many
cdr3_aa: CASSRSRSSYNEQFF
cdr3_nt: TGTGCCAGCAGTAGAAGCCGGAGCTCCTACAATGAGCAGTTCTTC

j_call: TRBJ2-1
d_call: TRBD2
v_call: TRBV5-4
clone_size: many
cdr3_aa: CASSSSGGSSYNEQFF
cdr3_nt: TGTGCCAGCAGCTCTAGCGGGGGGAGCTCCTACAATGAGCAGTTCTTC

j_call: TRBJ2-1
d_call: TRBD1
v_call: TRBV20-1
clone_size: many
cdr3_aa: CSAPPDREEQFF
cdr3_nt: TGCAGTGCTCCCCCCGACAGGGAAGAGCAGTTCTTC

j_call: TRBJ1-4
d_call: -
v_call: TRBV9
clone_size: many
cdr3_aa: CASSVGPTGEKLFF
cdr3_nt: TGTGCCAGCAGCGTGGGCCCCACCGGAGAAAAACTGTTTTTT

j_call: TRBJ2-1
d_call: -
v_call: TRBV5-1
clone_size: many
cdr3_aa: CASSLFGPMDEQFF
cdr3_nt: TGCGCCAGCAGCTTGTTTGGGCCCATGGATGAGCAGTTCTTC

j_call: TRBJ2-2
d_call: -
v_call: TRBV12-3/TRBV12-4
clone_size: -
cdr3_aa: CASSINAGGTGELFF
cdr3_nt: TGTGCCAGCAGTATTAATGCAGGTGGCACTGGGGAGCTGTTTTTT

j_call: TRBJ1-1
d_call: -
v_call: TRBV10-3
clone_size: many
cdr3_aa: CAITSNTLVGAFF
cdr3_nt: TGTGCCATCACCTCCAACACTTTAGTAGGAGCTTTCTTT

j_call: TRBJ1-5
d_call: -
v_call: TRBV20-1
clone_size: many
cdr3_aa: CSASRDPNQPQHF
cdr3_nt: TGCAGTGCTAGTAGGGACCCCAATCAGCCCCAGCATTTT

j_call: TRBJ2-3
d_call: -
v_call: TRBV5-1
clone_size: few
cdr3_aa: CASSLDGVDSTDTQYF
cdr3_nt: TGCGCCAGCAGCTTGGACGGGGTGGATAGTACAGATACGCAGTATTTT

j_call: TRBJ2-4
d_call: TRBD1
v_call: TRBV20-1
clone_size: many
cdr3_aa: CSAPGTGLKNIQYF
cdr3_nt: TGCAGTGCTCCCGGGACAGGCCTCAAAAACATTCAGTACTTC

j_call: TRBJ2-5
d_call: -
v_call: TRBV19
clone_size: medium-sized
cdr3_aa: CASRWGETQYF
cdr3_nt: TGTGCCAGTAGATGGGGGGAGACCCAGTACTTC

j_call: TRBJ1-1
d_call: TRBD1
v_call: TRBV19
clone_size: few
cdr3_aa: CASKDRGGTEAFF
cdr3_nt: TGTGCCAGTAAGGACAGGGGGGGAACTGAAGCTTTCTTT

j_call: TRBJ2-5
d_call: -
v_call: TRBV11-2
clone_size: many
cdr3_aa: CASSQGTLQETQYF
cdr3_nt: TGTGCCAGCAGCCAGGGGACCTTACAAGAGACCCAGTACTTC

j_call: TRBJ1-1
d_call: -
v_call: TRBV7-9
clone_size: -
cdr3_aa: CASSQHRAAFF
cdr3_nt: TGTGCCAGCAGCCAACACCGTGCTGCTTTCTTT

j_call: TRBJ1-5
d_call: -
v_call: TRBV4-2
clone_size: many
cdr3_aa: CASSQEVSGAQPQHF
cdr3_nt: TGTGCCAGCAGCCAAGAAGTTTCAGGGGCCCAGCCCCAGCATTTT

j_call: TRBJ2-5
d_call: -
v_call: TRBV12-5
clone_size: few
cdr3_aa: CASGLWDRVAQYF
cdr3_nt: TGTGCTAGTGGTTTGTGGGACCGCGTGGCCCAGTACTTC

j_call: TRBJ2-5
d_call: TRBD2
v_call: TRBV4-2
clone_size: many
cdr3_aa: CASSQRSGGRGGETQYF
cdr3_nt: TGTGCCAGCAGCCAAAGGTCTGGCGGGAGGGGTGGAGAGACCCAGTACTTC

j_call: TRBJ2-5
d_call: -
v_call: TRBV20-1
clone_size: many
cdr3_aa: CSASGSGLEETQYF
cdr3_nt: TGCAGTGCTAGCGGGAGCGGATTAGAAGAGACCCAGTACTTC